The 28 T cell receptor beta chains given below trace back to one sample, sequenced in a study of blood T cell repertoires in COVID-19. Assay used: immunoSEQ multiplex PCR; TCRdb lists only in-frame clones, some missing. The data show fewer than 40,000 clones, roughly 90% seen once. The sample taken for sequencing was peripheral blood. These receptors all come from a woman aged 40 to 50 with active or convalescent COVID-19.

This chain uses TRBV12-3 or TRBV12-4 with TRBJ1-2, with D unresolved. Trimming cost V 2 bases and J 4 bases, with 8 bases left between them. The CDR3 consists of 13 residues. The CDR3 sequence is CASSLISVYGYTF. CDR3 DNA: TGTGCCAGCAGTTTAATCAGCGTCTATGGCTACACCTTC.

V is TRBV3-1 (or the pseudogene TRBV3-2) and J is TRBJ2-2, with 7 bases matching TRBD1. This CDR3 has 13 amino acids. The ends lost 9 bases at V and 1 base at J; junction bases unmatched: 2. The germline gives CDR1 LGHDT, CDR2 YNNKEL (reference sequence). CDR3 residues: CASGDRNTGELFF. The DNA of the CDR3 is TGTGCCAGTGGGGACAGGAACACCGGGGAGCTGTTTTTT.

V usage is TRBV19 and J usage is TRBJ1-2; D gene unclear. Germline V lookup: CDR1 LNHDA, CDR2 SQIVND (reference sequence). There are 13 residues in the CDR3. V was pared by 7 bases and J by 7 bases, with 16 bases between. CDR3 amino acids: CASTLDRGGGYTF. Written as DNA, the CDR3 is TGTGCCAGTACCTTGGACCGGGGAGGTGGCTACACCTTC.

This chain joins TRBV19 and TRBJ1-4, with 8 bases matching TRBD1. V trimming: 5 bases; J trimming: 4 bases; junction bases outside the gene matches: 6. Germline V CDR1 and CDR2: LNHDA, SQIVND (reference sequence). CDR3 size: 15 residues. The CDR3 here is CASSPRQGNNEKLFF. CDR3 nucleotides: TGTGCCAGTAGTCCTAGACAGGGGAATAATGAAAAACTGTTTTTT.

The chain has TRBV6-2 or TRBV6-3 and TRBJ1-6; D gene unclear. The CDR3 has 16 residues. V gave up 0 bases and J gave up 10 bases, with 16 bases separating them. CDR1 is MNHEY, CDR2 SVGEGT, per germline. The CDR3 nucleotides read TGTGCCAGCAGTTACTCTGTTGGTTCGACAAGGTCACCCCTCCACTTT. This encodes CASSYSVGSTRSPLHF.

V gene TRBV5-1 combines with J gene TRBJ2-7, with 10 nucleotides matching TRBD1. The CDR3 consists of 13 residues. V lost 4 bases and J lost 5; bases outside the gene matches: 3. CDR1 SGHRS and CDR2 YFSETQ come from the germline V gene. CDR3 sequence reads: CASSLDRGDEQYF. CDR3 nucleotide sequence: TGCGCCAGCAGCCTGGACAGGGGGGACGAGCAGTACTTC.

The CDR3 loop is CASSAYVGAGIDYEQYF. The CDR3 nucleotides read TGTGCCAGCAGCGCCTACGTGGGGGCAGGGATCGACTACGAGCAGTACTTC. The chain carries TRBV7-8 and TRBJ2-7, with a tentative D call TRBD1 (6 bases). The CDR3 has 17 residues. Germline CDR1 SGHVS, CDR2 FQNEAQ. V gave up 5 bases and J gave up 3 bases, with 23 bases separating them.

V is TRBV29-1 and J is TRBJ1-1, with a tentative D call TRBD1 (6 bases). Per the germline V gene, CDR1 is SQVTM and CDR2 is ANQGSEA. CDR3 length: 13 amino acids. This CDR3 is CTSGLSGDTEAFF. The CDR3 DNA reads TGCACCTCGGGCCTTTCAGGGGACACTGAAGCTTTCTTT. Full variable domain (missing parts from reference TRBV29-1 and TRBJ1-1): SAVISQKPSRDICQRGTSLTIQCQVDSQVTMMFWYRQQPGQSLTLIATANQGSEATYESGFVIDKFPISRPNLTFSTLTVSNMSPEDSSIYLCTSGLSGDTEAFFGQGTRLTVV.

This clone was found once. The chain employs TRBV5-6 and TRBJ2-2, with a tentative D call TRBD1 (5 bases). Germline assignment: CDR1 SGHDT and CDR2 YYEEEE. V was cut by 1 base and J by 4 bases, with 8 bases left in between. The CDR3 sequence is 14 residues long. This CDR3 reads CASSLPGLTGELFF. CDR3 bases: TGTGCCAGCAGCTTGCCAGGGCTCACCGGGGAGCTGTTTTTT.

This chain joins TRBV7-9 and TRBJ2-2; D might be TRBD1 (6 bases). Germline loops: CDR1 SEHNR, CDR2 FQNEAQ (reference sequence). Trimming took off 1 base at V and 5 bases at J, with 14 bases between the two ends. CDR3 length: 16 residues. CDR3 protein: CASSLGETGHTGELFF. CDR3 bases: TGTGCCAGCAGCTTAGGGGAGACAGGACATACCGGGGAGCTGTTTTTT.

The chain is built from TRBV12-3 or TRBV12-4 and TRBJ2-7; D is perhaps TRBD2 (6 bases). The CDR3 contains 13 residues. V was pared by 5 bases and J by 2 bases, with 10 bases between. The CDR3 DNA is TGTGCCAGCAGTCCGGGAGCCCCCTACGAGCAGTACTTC. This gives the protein CASSPGAPYEQYF.

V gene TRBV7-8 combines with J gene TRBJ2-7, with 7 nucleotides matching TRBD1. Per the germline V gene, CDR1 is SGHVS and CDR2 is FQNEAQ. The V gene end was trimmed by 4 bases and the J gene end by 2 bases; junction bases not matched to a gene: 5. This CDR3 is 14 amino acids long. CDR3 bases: TGTGCCAGCAGCTCCAGGGGGACCCCCTACGAGCAGTACTTC. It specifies CASSSRGTPYEQYF.

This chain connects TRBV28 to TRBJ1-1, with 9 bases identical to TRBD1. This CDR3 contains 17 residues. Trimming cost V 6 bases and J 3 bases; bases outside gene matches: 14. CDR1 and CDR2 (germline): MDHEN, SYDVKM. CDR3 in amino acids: CASSPQGTGYQYTEAFF. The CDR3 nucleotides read TGTGCCAGCAGCCCTCAGGGGACAGGGTATCAGTACACTGAAGCTTTCTTT.

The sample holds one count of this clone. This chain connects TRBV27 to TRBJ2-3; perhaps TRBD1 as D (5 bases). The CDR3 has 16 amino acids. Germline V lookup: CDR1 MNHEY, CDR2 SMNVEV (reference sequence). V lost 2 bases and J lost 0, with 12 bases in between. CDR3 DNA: TGTGCCAGCAGTTTAGGGGCTCCAGCTAGCACAGATACGCAGTATTTT. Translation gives CASSLGAPASTDTQYF.

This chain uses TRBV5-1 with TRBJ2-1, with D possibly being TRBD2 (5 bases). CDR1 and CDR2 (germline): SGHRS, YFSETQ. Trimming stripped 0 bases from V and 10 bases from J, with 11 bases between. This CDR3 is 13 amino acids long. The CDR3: CASSLASGWEQFF. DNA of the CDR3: TGCGCCAGCAGCTTGGCCTCGGGGTGGGAGCAGTTCTTC.

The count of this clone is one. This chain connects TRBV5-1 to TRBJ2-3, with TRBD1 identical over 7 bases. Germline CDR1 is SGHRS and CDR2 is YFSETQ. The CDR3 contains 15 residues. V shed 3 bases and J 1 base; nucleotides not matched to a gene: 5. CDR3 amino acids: CASSYRGLGTDTQYF. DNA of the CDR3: TGCGCCAGCAGCTACAGGGGCCTGGGCACAGATACGCAGTATTTT.

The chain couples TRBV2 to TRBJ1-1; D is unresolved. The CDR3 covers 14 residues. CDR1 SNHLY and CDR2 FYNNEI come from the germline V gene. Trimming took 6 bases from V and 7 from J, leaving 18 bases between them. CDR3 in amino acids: CASRQQQSLGEAFF. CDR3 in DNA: TGTGCCAGCAGGCAACAACAGTCGTTAGGTGAAGCTTTCTTT.

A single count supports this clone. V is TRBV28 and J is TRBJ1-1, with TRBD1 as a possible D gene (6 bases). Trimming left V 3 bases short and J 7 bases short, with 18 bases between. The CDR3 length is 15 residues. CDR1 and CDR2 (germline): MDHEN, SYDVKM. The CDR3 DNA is TGTGCCAGCAGTTTTCTGGGGGCCGCGGCCGTTGAAGCTTTCTTT. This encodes CASSFLGAAAVEAFF.

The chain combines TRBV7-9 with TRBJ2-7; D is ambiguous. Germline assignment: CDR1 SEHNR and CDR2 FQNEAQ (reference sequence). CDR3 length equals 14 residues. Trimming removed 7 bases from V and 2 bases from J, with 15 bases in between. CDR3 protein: CASTLRSDPYEQYF. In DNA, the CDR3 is TGTGCCAGCACCTTGAGGTCAGATCCCTACGAGCAGTACTTC.

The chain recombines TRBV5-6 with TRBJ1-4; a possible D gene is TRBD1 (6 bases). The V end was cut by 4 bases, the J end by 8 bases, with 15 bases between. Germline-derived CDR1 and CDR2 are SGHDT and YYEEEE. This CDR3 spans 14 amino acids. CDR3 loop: CASSPQGLGEKLFF. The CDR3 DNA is TGTGCCAGCAGCCCACAGGGCCTTGGAGAAAAACTGTTTTTT.

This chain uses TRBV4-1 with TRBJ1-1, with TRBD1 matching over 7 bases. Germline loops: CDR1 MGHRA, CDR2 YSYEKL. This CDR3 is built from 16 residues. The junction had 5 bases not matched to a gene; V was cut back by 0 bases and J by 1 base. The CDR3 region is CASSQDGTVWNTEAFF. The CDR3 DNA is TGCGCCAGCAGCCAAGATGGGACAGTTTGGAACACTGAAGCTTTCTTT.

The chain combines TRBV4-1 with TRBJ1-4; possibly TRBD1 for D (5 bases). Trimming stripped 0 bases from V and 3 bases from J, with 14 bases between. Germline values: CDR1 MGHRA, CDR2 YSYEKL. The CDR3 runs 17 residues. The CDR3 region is CASSQEGRAAANEKLFF. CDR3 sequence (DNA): TGCGCCAGCAGCCAAGAGGGCAGGGCCGCGGCTAATGAAAAACTGTTTTTT.

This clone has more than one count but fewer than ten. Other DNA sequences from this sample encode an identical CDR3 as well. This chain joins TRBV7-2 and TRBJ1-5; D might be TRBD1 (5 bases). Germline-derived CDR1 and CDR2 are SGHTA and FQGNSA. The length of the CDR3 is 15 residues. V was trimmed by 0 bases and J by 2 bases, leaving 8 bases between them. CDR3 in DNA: TGTGCCAGCAGCTTAGCGGGGGGGGGCAATCAGCCCCAGCATTTT. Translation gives CASSLAGGGNQPQHF.

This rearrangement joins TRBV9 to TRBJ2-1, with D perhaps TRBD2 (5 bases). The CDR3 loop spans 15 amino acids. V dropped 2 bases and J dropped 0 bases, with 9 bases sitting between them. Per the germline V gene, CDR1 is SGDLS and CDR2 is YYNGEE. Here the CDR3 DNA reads TGTGCCAGCAGCGTGGCCGGGGACTCCTACAATGAGCAGTTCTTC. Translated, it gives CASSVAGDSYNEQFF.

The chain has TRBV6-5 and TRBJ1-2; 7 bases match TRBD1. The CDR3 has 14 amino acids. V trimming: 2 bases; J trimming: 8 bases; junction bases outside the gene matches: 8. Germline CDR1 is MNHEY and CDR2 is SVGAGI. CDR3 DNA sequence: TGTGCCAGCAGTTACACCGACAGGGCCGGAGGCTACACCTTC. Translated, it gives CASSYTDRAGGYTF.

The CDR3 bases are TGTGCCAGCTCAACGCAGGGACAGGGACCGTTCGGCAATCAGCCCCAGCATTTT. It codes for CASSTQGQGPFGNQPQHF. The V and J genes are TRBV18 and TRBJ1-5, with 9 bases lining up with TRBD1. The germline CDR1 and CDR2 sequences are KGHSH and LQKENI. V shed 5 bases and J 2 bases; nucleotides not matched to a gene: 13. The CDR3 loop spans 18 amino acids.

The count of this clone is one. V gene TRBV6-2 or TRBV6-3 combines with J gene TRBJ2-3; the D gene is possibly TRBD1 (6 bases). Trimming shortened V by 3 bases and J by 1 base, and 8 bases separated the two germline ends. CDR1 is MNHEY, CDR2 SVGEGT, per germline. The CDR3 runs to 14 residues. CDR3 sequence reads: CASSYWGRTDTQYF. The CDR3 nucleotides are TGTGCCAGCAGTTATTGGGGGCGCACAGATACGCAGTATTTT.

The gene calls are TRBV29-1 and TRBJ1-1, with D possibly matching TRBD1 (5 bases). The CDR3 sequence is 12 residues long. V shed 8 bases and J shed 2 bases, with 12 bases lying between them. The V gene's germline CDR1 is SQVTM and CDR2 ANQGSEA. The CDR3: CSCKTGNTEAFF. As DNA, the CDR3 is TGCAGCTGCAAAACAGGAAACACTGAAGCTTTCTTT.